One and the same sample provided the 23 T cell receptor beta chains below, sequenced in a study of T cells in Graves' hyperthyroidism and ophthalmopathy. Amplified TCR beta CDR3 regions came from RNA transcripts. Initially, a first-round RT-PCR of the TCR CDR3 employed the HTBI primer set. TCRdb reprocessed the multiplex PCR reads with MiXCR, giving one entry per CDR3 protein. This table has some 560,000 distinct CDR3 sequences, 15% to 18% appearing once. The sample consisted of blood. These receptors all stem from a woman aged 25 to 39 with Graves' hyperthyroidism.

This clonotype has a count of ten or more. This sequence joins TRBV27 and TRBJ2-1; D perhaps matches TRBD2 (5 bases). Germline V gene data show CDR1 as MNHEY and CDR2 as SMNVEV (reference sequence). Deletions cut 7 bases from V and 1 base from J, with 14 bases between. The length of the CDR3 is 15 residues. CDR3 amino acids: CASTPLTGSYNEQFF. The CDR3 coding sequence is TGTGCCAGCACCCCTCTAACGGGATCCTACAATGAGCAGTTCTTC.

Many counts were recorded for this clonotype. The rearrangement joins TRBV6-2 or TRBV6-3 to TRBJ2-3; 8 nucleotides line up with TRBD2. The J segment lost 2 bases and the V segment lost 6 bases, leaving 13 bases of the junction unmatched. From germline, CDR1 is MNHEY and CDR2 SVGEGT. The CDR3 is 17 amino acids. In nucleotides, the CDR3 is TGTGCCAGCAGGACAACACGGGAGCGGGAGACCACAGATACGCAGTATTTT. This translates into CASRTTRERETTDTQYF.

The CDR3 region is CASSARLVSYNEQFF. The CDR3 nucleotides read TGTGCCAGCAGCGCCCGACTAGTCAGTTACAATGAGCAGTTCTTC. V gene TRBV27 combines with J gene TRBJ2-1, with D perhaps matching TRBD2 (6 bases). The CDR3 loop spans 15 amino acids. CDR1 and CDR2 from the germline V gene are MNHEY and SMNVEV (reference sequence). V gave up 6 bases and J gave up 4 bases, with 16 bases separating them.

This clonotype appeared many times. The J gene is TRBJ2-3, the V gene TRBV11-1; D possibly corresponds to TRBD1 (6 bases). Germline assignment: CDR1 SGHAT and CDR2 FQDESV (reference sequence). There are 15 residues in the CDR3. Deletions cut 1 base from V and 2 bases from J, with 10 bases between. CDR3 sequence reads: CASSLGSGVTDTQYF. For the CDR3, the DNA is TGTGCCAGCAGCTTAGGCTCAGGGGTCACAGATACGCAGTATTTT.

This clonotype was seen a few times. This chain links TRBV30 with TRBJ1-2; tentative D call: TRBD1 (6 bases). Trimming took off 3 bases at V and 3 bases at J, with 17 bases between the two ends. Germline CDR1 GTSNPN, CDR2 SVGIG (reference sequence). CDR3 size: 15 residues. The CDR3 DNA follows: TGTGCCTGGAGCCCCGCAGGGGCCAAATACTATGGCTACACCTTC. Translated, it gives CAWSPAGAKYYGYTF.

The gene calls are TRBV20-1 and TRBJ2-3; D possibly uses TRBD1 or TRBD2 (5 bases each). V lost 1 base to trimming and J lost 2 bases, with 7 bases between them. This CDR3 spans 13 amino acids. Germline values: CDR1 DFQATT, CDR2 SNEGSKA (reference sequence). CDR3 nucleotide sequence: TGCAGTGCTAGAGGAGGGGCCACAGATACGCAGTATTTT. It codes for CSARGGATDTQYF.

In DNA, the CDR3 is TGTGCCAGCAGCTTAGCCTTCGCGGGAGAATGGGAGACCCAGTACTTC. Residues: CASSLAFAGEWETQYF. The chain is built from TRBV7-9 and TRBJ2-5; 7 bases are shared with TRBD2. V shed 0 bases and J 5 bases; nucleotides not matched to a gene: 9. The CDR3 runs to 16 residues. Germline V gives CDR1 SEHNR, CDR2 FQNEAQ (reference sequence).

This clonotype was detected many times. The chain has TRBV11-1 and TRBJ2-1; 11 bases are shared with TRBD2. Germline CDR1 is SGHAT and CDR2 is FQDESV (reference sequence). This CDR3 region has 15 residues. Trimming cost V 3 bases and J 4 bases; bases outside gene matches: 2. DNA for the CDR3: TGTGCCAGCAGCTTTAGCGGGAGGGTATACAATGAGCAGTTCTTC. Protein product: CASSFSGRVYNEQFF.

Ten or more counts support this clonotype. The chain has TRBV5-4 and TRBJ2-1; no definite D call. V lost 2 bases, J lost 5 bases, and 8 bases lay in between. Germline V gene sequence: CDR1 SGHNT, CDR2 YYREEE (reference sequence). This CDR3 has 13 amino acids. In DNA form, the CDR3 reads TGTGCCAGCAGCTTTGGACCCAACAATGAGCAGTTCTTC. This translates into CASSFGPNNEQFF.

This clonotype was observed at least ten times. This chain joins TRBV28 and TRBJ2-1; TRBD2 matches at 8 bases. The ends lost 6 bases at V and 3 bases at J; junction bases unmatched: 7. Germline V gives CDR1 MDHEN, CDR2 SYDVKM. The CDR3 is made up of 15 amino acids. Here the CDR3 reads CASRTSGTGYNEQFF. CDR3 DNA: TGTGCCAGCAGAACTAGCGGCACTGGCTACAATGAGCAGTTCTTC.

The sample holds many counts of this clonotype. The CDR3 DNA follows: TGTGCCAGCAGCCTTACAAAAGGAAGTTCACCCCTCCACTTT. Amino acid sequence: CASSLTKGSSPLHF. The chain is built from TRBV28 and TRBJ1-6; D not resolved. CDR1 MDHEN and CDR2 SYDVKM come from the germline V gene. The CDR3 length is 14 residues. Trimming cost V 6 bases and J 9 bases, with 15 bases left between them.

This clonotype was recorded a few times. The rearrangement joins TRBV19 to TRBJ2-7; 14 bases are a match to TRBD2. With the DNA end fitting TRBJ2-1 better, the J assignment may be wrong. Germline V gene lookup returns CDR1 LNHDA and CDR2 SQIVND (reference sequence). This CDR3 is built from 16 residues. CDR3 DNA: TGTGCCAGTAGTATTAGGGGACTAGCGGGAGACAATGAGCAGTTCTTC. As protein: CASSIRGLAGDNEQFF.

This sequence joins TRBV7-9 and TRBJ2-1; the D gene is possibly TRBD2 (5 bases). Germline CDR1 is SEHNR and CDR2 is FQNEAQ (reference sequence). The V end was cut by 1 base, the J end by 10 bases, with 8 bases between. The CDR3 is 12 amino acids. The CDR3 nucleotides read TGTGCCAGCAGCTTAGGGGAGCGGGAGCAGTTCTTC. Protein product: CASSLGEREQFF.

This chain joins TRBV10-3 and TRBJ2-1; D remains unclear. The CDR3 runs to 15 residues. The V gene's germline CDR1 is ENHRY and CDR2 SYGVKD. V was shortened by 2 bases and J by 6 bases, with 14 bases between the two germline ends. CDR3 sequence reads: CAISEGPDSTNEQFF. As DNA, the CDR3 is TGTGCCATCAGTGAGGGGCCCGATTCGACCAATGAGCAGTTCTTC.

Concerning this clonotype itself: A single base separates this from a much larger clone, so it may be a read error. This sequence joins TRBV7-9 and TRBJ2-1; 11 positions agree with TRBD1. There are 15 residues in the CDR3. Germline V gives CDR1 SEHNR, CDR2 FQNEAQ (reference sequence). V shed 5 bases, J shed 13 bases, and the junction held 13 bases outside the gene matches. Written as DNA, the CDR3 is TGTGCCAGCAGCGCCGACGGGACAGGGGGAGAGACCCAGTTCTTC. It is translated as CASSADGTGGETQFF.

V usage is TRBV7-9 and J usage is TRBJ2-7, with unresolved D. V was clipped by 6 bases and J by 3 bases, with 15 bases between them. The CDR3 consists of 14 residues. CDR1 is SEHNR, CDR2 FQNEAQ, per germline (reference sequence). CDR3 DNA: TGTGCCAGCAGTCGGTCCCTTAGAGGCTACGAGCAGTACTTC. Amino acids: CASSRSLRGYEQYF. The full variable domain, its missing parts supplied by reference TRBV7-9 and TRBJ2-7, is DTGVSQNPRHKITKRGQNVTFRCDPISEHNRLYWYRQTLGQGPEFLTYFQNEAQLEKSRLLSDRFSAERPKGSFSTLEIQRTEQGDSAMYLCASSRSLRGYEQYFGPGTRLTVT.

V gene TRBV15 combines with J gene TRBJ1-3; D gene uncertain. CDR1 and CDR2 (germline): LNHNV, YYDKDF (reference sequence). This CDR3 has 18 residues. Trimming stripped 1 base from V and 0 bases from J, with 16 bases between. The CDR3 DNA reads as TGTGCCACCAGCAGAGGGTTAAACTGGGCTTCCTCTGGAAACACCATATATTTT. Translating gives CATSRGLNWASSGNTIYF.

This clonotype was seen only a few times. The rearrangement joins TRBV19 to TRBJ2-7; 10 positions agree with TRBD2. From germline, CDR1 is LNHDA and CDR2 SQIVND (reference sequence). V lost 8 bases, J lost 0 bases, and 7 bases stayed unmatched. The CDR3 is made up of 15 amino acids. CDR3 coding DNA: TGTGCCAGTTCCCCGACTAGCGGGCCCTCCTACGAGCAGTACTTC. Its protein product is CASSPTSGPSYEQYF.

This clonotype was detected many times. This chain links TRBV7-2 with TRBJ1-1, with TRBD1 identical over 7 bases. V dropped 3 bases and J dropped 4; count of bases not matched to a gene: 2. The CDR3 consists of 13 residues. The germline V gene encodes CDR1 SGHTA and CDR2 FQGNSA. The CDR3 coding sequence is TGTGCCAGCAGCTTTCGACAGGGCACTGAAGCTTTCTTT. It encodes CASSFRQGTEAFF.

This clonotype appeared many times. The genes are TRBV7-2 and TRBJ2-5; D possibly matches TRBD1 or TRBD2 (6 bases each). CDR1 and CDR2 from the germline V gene are SGHTA and FQGNSA. The CDR3 has 20 residues. V dropped 2 bases and J dropped 3 bases, with 28 bases sitting between them. The CDR3, as DNA: TGTGCCAGCAGCTTATATGTAGGCGGCGGGGCCGGGACACCAAAAGAGACCCAGTACTTC. Translating it yields CASSLYVGGGAGTPKETQYF.

This clonotype was seen only a few times. The chain combines TRBV19 with TRBJ2-1, with 13 bases matching TRBD2. This CDR3 region has 14 residues. With V trimmed by 6 bases and J by 8 bases, 4 bases remained unmatched. In germline, CDR1 is LNHDA, CDR2 SQIVND (reference sequence). The CDR3 reads CASRNGLAGDEQFF. The CDR3 DNA reads as TGTGCCAGTAGGAACGGACTAGCGGGAGATGAGCAGTTCTTC.

The table lists this clonotype with a few counts. The chain recombines TRBV3-1 with TRBJ2-1, with 12 bases aligning to TRBD1. Germline V lookup: CDR1 LGHDT, CDR2 YNNKEL (reference sequence). V was pared by 1 base and J by 8 bases, with 9 bases of the junction left unmatched. The CDR3 length is 17 residues. CDR3: CASSQGGWDRGPHEQFF. The CDR3 DNA reads as TGTGCCAGCAGCCAAGGAGGATGGGACAGGGGGCCTCATGAGCAGTTCTTC.

This clonotype has just a few counts. The chain uses TRBV9 and TRBJ2-2; 12 bases are a match to TRBD1. The CDR3 runs to 19 residues. CDR1 is SGDLS, CDR2 YYNGEE, per germline. After removal of 4 bases from V and 1 base from J, the junction contained 11 bases not matched to a gene. CDR3 sequence reads: CASSTPRGQGARNTGELFF. The CDR3 DNA reads as TGTGCCAGCAGCACACCACGGGGACAGGGGGCGCGGAACACCGGGGAGCTGTTTTTT.